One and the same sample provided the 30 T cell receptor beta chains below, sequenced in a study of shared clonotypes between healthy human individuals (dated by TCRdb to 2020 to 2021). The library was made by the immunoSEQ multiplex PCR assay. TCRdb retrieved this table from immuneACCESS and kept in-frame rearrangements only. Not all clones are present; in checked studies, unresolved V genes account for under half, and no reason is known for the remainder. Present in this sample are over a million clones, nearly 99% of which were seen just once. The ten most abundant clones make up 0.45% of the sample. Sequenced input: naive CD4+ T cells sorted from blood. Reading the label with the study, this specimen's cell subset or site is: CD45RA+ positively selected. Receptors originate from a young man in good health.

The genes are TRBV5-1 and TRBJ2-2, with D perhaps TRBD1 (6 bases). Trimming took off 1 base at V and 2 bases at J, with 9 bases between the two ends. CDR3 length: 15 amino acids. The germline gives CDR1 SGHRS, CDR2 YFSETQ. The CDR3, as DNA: TGCGCCAGCAGCTTGAGGACAGTAAACACCGGGGAGCTGTTTTTT. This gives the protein CASSLRTVNTGELFF.

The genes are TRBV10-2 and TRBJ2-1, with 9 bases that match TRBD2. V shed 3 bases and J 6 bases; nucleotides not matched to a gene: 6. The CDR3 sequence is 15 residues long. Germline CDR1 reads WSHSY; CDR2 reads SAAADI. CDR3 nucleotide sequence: TGCGCCAGCAGTGATTTTAGCGGGAGTACCAATGAGCAGTTCTTC. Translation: CASSDFSGSTNEQFF.

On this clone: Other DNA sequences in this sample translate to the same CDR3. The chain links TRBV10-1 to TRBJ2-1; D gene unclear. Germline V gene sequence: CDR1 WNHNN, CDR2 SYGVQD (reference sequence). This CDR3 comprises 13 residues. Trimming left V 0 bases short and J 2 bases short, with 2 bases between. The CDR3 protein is CASSESPYNEQFF. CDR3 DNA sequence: TGCGCCAGCAGTGAGTCCCCCTACAATGAGCAGTTCTTC.

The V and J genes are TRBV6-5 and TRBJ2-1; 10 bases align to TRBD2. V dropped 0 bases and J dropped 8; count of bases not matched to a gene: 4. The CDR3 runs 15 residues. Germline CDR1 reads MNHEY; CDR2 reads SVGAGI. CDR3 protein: CASSYSPSGSYEQFF. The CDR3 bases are TGTGCCAGCAGTTACTCGCCTAGCGGGAGTTATGAGCAGTTCTTC.

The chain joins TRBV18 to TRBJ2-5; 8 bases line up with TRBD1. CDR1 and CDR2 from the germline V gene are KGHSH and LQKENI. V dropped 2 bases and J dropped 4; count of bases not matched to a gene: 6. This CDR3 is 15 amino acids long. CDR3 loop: CASSPTQGARETQYF. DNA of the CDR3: TGTGCCAGCTCACCAACCCAGGGGGCCCGAGAGACCCAGTACTTC.

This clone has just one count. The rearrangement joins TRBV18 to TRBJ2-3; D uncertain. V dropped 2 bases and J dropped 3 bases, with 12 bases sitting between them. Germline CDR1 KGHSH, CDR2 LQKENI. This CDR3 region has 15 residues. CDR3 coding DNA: TGTGCCAGCTCACCAGGTCGAAAGGGAACAGATACGCAGTATTTT. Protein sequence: CASSPGRKGTDTQYF.

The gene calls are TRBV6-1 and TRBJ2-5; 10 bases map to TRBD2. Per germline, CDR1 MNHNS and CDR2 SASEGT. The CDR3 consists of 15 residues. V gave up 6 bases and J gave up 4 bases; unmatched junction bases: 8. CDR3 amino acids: CASSALAGASETQYF. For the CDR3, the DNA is TGTGCCAGCAGCGCTCTAGCGGGAGCTTCAGAGACCCAGTACTTC.

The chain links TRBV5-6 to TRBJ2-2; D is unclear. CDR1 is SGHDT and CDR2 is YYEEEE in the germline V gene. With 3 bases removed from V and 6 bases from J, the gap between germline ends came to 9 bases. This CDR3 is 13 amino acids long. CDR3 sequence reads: CASSSSTAGELFF. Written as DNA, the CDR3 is TGTGCCAGCAGCTCAAGTACGGCCGGGGAGCTGTTTTTT.

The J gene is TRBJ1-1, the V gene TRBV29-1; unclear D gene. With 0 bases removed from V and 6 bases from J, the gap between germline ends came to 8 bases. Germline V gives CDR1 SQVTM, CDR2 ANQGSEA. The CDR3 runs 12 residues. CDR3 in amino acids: CSVEDQKPEAFF. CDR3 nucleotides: TGCAGCGTTGAAGATCAAAAACCTGAAGCTTTCTTT.

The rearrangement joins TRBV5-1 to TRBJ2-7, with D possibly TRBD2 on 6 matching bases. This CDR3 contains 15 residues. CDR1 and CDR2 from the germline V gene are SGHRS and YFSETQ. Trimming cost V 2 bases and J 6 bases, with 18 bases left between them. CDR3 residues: CASSFLGTGGSEQYF. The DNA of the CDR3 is TGCGCCAGCAGCTTCCTCGGGACTGGAGGCTCCGAGCAGTACTTC.

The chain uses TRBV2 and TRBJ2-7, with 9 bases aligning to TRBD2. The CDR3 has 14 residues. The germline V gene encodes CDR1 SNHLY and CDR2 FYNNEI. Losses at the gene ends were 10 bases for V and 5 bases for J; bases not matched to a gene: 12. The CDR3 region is CATRRVAGADEQYF. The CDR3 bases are TGTGCCACCCGCCGGGTAGCGGGAGCCGACGAGCAGTACTTC. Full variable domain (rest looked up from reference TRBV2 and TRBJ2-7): EPEVTQTPSHQVTQMGQEVILRCVPISNHLYFYWYRQILGQKVEFLVSFYNNEISEKSEIFDDQFSVERPDGSNFTLKIRSTKLEDSAMYFCATRRVAGADEQYFGPGTRLTVT.

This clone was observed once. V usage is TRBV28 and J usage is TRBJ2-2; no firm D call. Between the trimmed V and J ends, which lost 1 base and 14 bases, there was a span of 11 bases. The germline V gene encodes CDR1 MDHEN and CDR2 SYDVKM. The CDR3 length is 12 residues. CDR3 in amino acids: CASSLSTHFLFF. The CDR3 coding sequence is TGTGCCAGCAGTTTATCGACCCACTTTCTGTTTTTT.

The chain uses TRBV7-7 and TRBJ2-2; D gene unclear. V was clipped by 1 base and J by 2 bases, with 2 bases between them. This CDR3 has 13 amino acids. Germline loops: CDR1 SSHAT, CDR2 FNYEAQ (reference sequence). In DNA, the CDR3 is TGTGCCAGCAGCTTAGACAACACCGGGGAGCTGTTTTTT. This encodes CASSLDNTGELFF.

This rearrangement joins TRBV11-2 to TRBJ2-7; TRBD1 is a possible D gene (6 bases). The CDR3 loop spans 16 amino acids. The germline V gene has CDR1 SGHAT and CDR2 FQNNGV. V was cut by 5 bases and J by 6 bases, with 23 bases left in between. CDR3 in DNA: TGTGCCAGCAGCCCATTCGACTTTGCCAGGGGATCCGAGCAGTACTTC. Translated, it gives CASSPFDFARGSEQYF.

CDR3 DNA sequence: TGTGCCAGCAGCTTAGGGGGGACAGGGAACAAAAAACTGTTTTTT. Translated, it gives CASSLGGTGNKKLFF. V and J are TRBV7-9 and TRBJ1-4; 9 nucleotides match TRBD1. The V segment lost 1 base and the J segment 9 bases; nucleotides outside the gene matches: 6. Germline assignment: CDR1 SEHNR and CDR2 FQNEAQ (reference sequence). This CDR3 has 15 amino acids.

In nucleotides, the CDR3 is TGTGCCAGCAGCGTAGGAGCGGAGGGCTACGAGCAGTACTTC. As protein: CASSVGAEGYEQYF. The chain recombines TRBV9 with TRBJ2-7; D may be TRBD2 (6 bases). The germline gives CDR1 SGDLS, CDR2 YYNGEE. Deletions cut 0 bases from V and 3 bases from J, with 10 bases between. The CDR3 runs to 14 residues.

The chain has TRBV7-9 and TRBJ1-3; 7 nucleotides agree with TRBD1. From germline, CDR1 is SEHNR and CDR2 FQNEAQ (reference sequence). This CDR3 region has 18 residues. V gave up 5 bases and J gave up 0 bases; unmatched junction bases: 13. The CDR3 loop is CASSPWTGFRYSGNTIYF. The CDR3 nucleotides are TGTGCCAGCAGCCCGTGGACAGGTTTTCGGTACTCTGGAAACACCATATATTTT.

The DNA of the CDR3 is TGTGCCAGCAGTACGCGTTACCAAGAGACCCAGTACTTC. It yields the protein CASSTRYQETQYF. V gene TRBV27 combines with J gene TRBJ2-5; D call uncertain. With 5 bases removed from V and 0 bases from J, the gap between germline ends came to 7 bases. This CDR3 contains 13 residues. Germline CDR1 is MNHEY and CDR2 is SMNVEV (reference sequence).

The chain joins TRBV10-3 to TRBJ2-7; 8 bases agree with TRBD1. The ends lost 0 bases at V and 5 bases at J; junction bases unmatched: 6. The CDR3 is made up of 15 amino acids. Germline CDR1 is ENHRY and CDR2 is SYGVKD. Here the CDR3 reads CAISESGQGANEQYF. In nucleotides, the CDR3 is TGTGCCATCAGTGAGTCTGGGCAGGGGGCTAACGAGCAGTACTTC.

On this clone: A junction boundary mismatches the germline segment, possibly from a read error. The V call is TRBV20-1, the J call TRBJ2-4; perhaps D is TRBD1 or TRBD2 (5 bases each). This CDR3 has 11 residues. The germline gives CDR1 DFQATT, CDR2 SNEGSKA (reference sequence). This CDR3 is CSARDLNRRLF. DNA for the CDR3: TGCAGTGCTAGAGATCTAAACAGGAGGCTTTTC.

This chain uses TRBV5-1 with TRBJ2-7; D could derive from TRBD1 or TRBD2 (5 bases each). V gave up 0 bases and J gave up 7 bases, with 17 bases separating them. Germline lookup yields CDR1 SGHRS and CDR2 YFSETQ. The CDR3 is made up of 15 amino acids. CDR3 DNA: TGCGCCAGCAGCTTGGATGAGGGGCTCTTTAGTGAGCAGTACTTC. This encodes CASSLDEGLFSEQYF.

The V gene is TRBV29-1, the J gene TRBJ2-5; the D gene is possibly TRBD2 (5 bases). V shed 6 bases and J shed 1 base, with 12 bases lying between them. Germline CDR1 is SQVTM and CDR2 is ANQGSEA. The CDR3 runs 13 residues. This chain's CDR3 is CSVQSGPQETQYF. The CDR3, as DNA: TGCAGCGTCCAAAGCGGACCCCAAGAGACCCAGTACTTC.

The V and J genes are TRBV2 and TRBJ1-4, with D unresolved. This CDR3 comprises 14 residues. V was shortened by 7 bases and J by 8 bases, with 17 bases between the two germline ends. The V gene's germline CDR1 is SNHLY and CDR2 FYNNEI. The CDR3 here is CASKEVKVGEKLFF. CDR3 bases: TGTGCCAGCAAGGAGGTAAAGGTTGGGGAAAAACTGTTTTTT.

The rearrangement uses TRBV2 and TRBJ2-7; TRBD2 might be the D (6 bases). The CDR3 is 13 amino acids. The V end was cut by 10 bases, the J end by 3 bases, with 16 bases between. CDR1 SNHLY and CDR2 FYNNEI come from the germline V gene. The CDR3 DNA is TGTGCCACCAGGGACTTCCGAAACTACGAGCAGTACTTC. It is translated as CATRDFRNYEQYF.

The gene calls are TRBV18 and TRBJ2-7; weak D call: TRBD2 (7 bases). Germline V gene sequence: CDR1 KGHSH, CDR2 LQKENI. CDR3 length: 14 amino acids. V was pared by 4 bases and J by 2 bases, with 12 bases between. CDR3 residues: CASSRGGTPYEQYF. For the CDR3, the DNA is TGTGCCAGCTCACGCGGGGGCACGCCCTACGAGCAGTACTTC.

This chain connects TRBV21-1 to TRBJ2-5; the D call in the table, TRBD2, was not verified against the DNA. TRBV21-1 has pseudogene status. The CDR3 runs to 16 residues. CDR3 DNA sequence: TGTGCCAGCAGCAAAGCGCTATGGGGGGGAGTGGAGACCCAGTACTTC. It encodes CASSKALWGGVETQYF.

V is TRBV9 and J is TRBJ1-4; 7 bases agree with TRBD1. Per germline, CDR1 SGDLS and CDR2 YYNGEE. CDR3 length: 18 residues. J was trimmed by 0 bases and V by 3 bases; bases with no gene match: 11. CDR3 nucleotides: TGTGCCAGCAGCGCGGGCGTGACAGGGACCACAACTAATGAAAAACTGTTTTTT. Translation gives CASSAGVTGTTTNEKLFF.

This CDR3 reads CASTPRRDSGNTIYF. CDR3 sequence (DNA): TGTGCCAGCACACCCCGTAGGGACTCTGGAAACACCATATATTTT. The V call is TRBV7-9, the J call TRBJ1-3; D is unresolved. V shed 7 bases and J shed 0 bases, with 13 bases lying between them. Germline V gene data show CDR1 as SEHNR and CDR2 as FQNEAQ (reference sequence). The CDR3 has 15 amino acids.

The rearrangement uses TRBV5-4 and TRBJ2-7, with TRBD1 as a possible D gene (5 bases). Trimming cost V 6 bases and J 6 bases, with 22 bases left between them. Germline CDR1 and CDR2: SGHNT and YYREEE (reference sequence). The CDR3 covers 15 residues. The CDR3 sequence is CASKQSTASTAEQYF. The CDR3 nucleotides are TGTGCCAGCAAACAATCGACAGCCTCAACAGCCGAGCAGTACTTC.

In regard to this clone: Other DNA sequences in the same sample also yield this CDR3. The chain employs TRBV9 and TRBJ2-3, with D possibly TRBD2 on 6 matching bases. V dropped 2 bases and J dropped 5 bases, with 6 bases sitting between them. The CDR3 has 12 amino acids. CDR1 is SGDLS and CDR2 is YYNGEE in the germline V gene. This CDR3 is CASSVGGDTQYF. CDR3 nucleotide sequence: TGTGCCAGCAGCGTGGGAGGAGATACGCAGTATTTT.